These T cell receptor beta chains were read from a single sample in a study of vaccination effects on CD4 cells after COVID-19. These receptors lack a known antigen. This table comes from immunoSEQ multiplex PCR, and its TCRdb copy is limited to in-frame clones, with some not included. Of tens of thousands of clones in the sample, about three quarters were seen once. The sequences come from CD4+ T cells from PBMCs cultured with HCoV-229E spike peptides, collected after COVID-19 vaccination. Receptor source: a human donor who received a COVID-19 vaccine. CDR3s include the opening cysteine and the closing phenylalanine or tryptophan. A D gene is named only where the DNA matches it firmly. Expanded clones get a size class; other rows say once, few or many, or leave the size out.

clone size	V gene	D gene	J gene	CDR3 DNA	CDR3 protein
-	TRBV19	-	TRBJ2-3	TGTGCCAGTAGTTCCGCCTGGACACTCAGCACAGATACGCAGTATTTT	CASSSAWTLSTDTQYF
-	TRBV7-9	-	TRBJ1-2	TGTGCCACCGGCCGGGAGAGGGAGGTAGAAGGCTACACCTTC	CATGREREVEGYTF
-	TRBV29-1	TRBD2	TRBJ2-1	TGCAGCGTTGAAGAGGGGGTAGCGGGGTCCTACAATGAGCAGTTCTTC	CSVEEGVAGSYNEQFF
-	TRBV28	-	TRBJ2-3	TGTGCCAGCAGTCTCCTAACAGATACGCAGTATTTT	CASSLLTDTQYF
-	TRBV6-5	-	TRBJ1-1	TGTGCCAGCAGCTCAGGGATTTTCAACACTGAAGCTTTCTTT	CASSSGIFNTEAFF
-	TRBV29-1	TRBD1	TRBJ1-1	TGCAGCGTACTCCCACAGGGGAAGAACACTGAAGCTTTCTTT	CSVLPQGKNTEAFF
few	TRBV27	TRBD1	TRBJ2-1	TGTGCCAGCATAGAAGGGGGCGATCGGAACAATGAGCAGTTCTTC	CASIEGGDRNNEQFF
-	TRBV18	-	TRBJ1-2	TGTGCCAGCTCACCCCGGACTATCAATGGCTACACCTTC	CASSPRTINGYTF
few	TRBV4-1	-	TRBJ2-1	TGCGCCAGCAGCCAAGATAAGTCTCGCTCCTACAATGAGCAGTTCTTC	CASSQDKSRSYNEQFF
few	TRBV12-3/TRBV12-4	-	TRBJ1-5	TGTGCCAGCAGTTTCGGGAATCAGCCCCAGCATTTT	CASSFGNQPQHF
-	TRBV7-9	-	TRBJ1-4	TGTGCCAGCAGCTCATACGGGTCCTCTAATGAAAAACTGTTTTTT	CASSSYGSSNEKLFF
-	TRBV7-3	-	TRBJ2-1	TGTGCCAGCAGCTTAGACGGGGGCGCAAATAATGAGCAGTTCTTC	CASSLDGGANNEQFF
-	TRBV5-4	TRBD2	TRBJ2-5	TGTGCCAGCAGCTGGACTAGCGGGGGACAAGAGACCCAGTACTTC	CASSWTSGGQETQYF
-	TRBV3-1/TRBV3-2	-	TRBJ1-1	TGTGCCAGCAGCCAGGTCGGACAGATTGAAGCTTTCTTT	CASSQVGQIEAFF
few	TRBV6-4	-	TRBJ2-3	TGTGCCAGCAGTGACCTAACGGATACGCAGTATTTT	CASSDLTDTQYF
-	TRBV5-4	TRBD1	TRBJ1-2	TGTGCCAGCAGCCGGGGACAGATCTATGGCTACACCTTC	CASSRGQIYGYTF
-	TRBV2	TRBD1	TRBJ1-2	TGTGCCAGCAGGGAAGGACAGGATGGCTACACCTTC	CASREGQDGYTF
-	TRBV6-6	-	TRBJ1-2	TGTGCCAGCAGTCAACAGGGAAACTATGGCTACACCTTC	CASSQQGNYGYTF
few	TRBV6-5	-	TRBJ2-3	TGTGCCAGCAGTTATAGGGGGGGCACAGATACGCAGTATTTT	CASSYRGGTDTQYF
-	TRBV18	TRBD1	TRBJ1-1	TGTGCCAGCTCACCTTACGGGACAGGGAACACTGAAGCTTTCTTT	CASSPYGTGNTEAFF
-	TRBV3-1/TRBV3-2	-	TRBJ1-5	TGTGCCAGCAGCCAAGATATCGGCCAGCCCCAGCATTTT	CASSQDIGQPQHF
few	TRBV6-5	-	TRBJ1-3	TGTGCCAGCAGTTACGGCTTAAGCTCTGGAAACACCATATATTTT	CASSYGLSSGNTIYF